The rows below give T cell receptor beta chains drawn from one sample of a study of identical twins. MiXCR was run by TCRdb on the 5' RACE reads, yielding one entry per CDR3 protein. The table has roughly 700,000 distinct CDR3 sequences, about 9.4% seen once; the top ten hold 0.85% to 1%. These data were also filed under a second study, of yellow fever vaccine responses in identical twins.

The sequenced material came from PBMCs. The receptor source for this set is a woman younger than 35 in good health. Both conserved end residues are part of each CDR3. The order of the fields is D gene, clone size, J gene, V gene, CDR3 DNA, CDR3 protein. A D gene is named only where the DNA matches it firmly. Rows give clone size only sometimes, using once, few, many, or a class for an expanded clone.

>NA|NA|TRBJ1-1|TRBV6-2/TRBV6-3
TGTGCCAGCAGCCCCGAGCGGGCTACAGGGTCAAGTCCTGAAGCTTTCTTT
CASSPERATGSSPEAFF
>TRBD1|many|TRBJ2-3|TRBV11-3
TGTGCCAGCAGCGGACAGGGGAAAACAGATACGCAGTATTTT
CASSGQGKTDTQYF
>TRBD2|few|TRBJ2-1|TRBV27
TGTGCCAGCAAGCGGGACTCCTACAATGAGCAGTTCTTC
CASKRDSYNEQFF
>TRBD2|many|TRBJ2-1|TRBV29-1
TGCAGCGTCGGCGGCGGGGGAAATGAGCAGTTCTTC
CSVGGGGNEQFF
>NA|NA|TRBJ2-1|TRBV6-2/TRBV6-3
TGTGCCAGCAGTTACGTCCCGTACAATGAGCAGTTCTTC
CASSYVPYNEQFF
>NA|few|TRBJ2-3|TRBV24-1
TGTGCCACCAGTGATTTGATTCCATCTGACGGCACAGATACGCAGTATTTT
CATSDLIPSDGTDTQYF
>TRBD1|few|TRBJ2-5|TRBV7-9
TGTGCCAGCAGCTTAGCCCGGACAGGGCAAGAGACCCAGTACTTC
CASSLARTGQETQYF
>TRBD2|NA|TRBJ2-3|TRBV12-3/TRBV12-4
TGTGCCAGCAGTATAGCGGGACCAGGCACAGATACGCAGTATTTT
CASSIAGPGTDTQYF
>TRBD2|NA|TRBJ2-3|TRBV7-8
TGTGCCAGCAGCTCCCGAATAGCGGGAGTAAGGGATACGCAGTATTTT
CASSSRIAGVRDTQYF
>NA|NA|TRBJ2-2|TRBV2
TGTGCCAGCAGTGGGTATAGGGGCGCCGGGGAGCTGTTTTTT
CASSGYRGAGELFF
>TRBD2|many|TRBJ2-1|TRBV5-1
TGCGCCAGCAGCTTAGGCGGGAGGGCCTCCTACAATGAGCAGTTCTTC
CASSLGGRASYNEQFF
>NA|few|TRBJ2-6|TRBV5-4
TGTGCCAGCAGCTTGGCTTCTGGCAGCTCTGGGGCCAACGTCCTGACTTTC
CASSLASGSSGANVLTF
>NA|few|TRBJ2-3|TRBV2
TGTGCCTGCTCCGTCCGGCTAGCAGATTACACAGATACGCAGTATTTT
CACSVRLADYTDTQYF
>NA|NA|TRBJ2-7|TRBV20-1
TGCAGTGCTAGAGAGGACCTCTACGAGCAGTACTTC
CSAREDLYEQYF
>TRBD2|many|TRBJ2-7|TRBV4-1
TGCGCCAGCAGCCCCACTAGCGGGGGAACCTACGAGCAGTACTTC
CASSPTSGGTYEQYF
>TRBD2|few|TRBJ2-5|TRBV11-2
TGTGCCAGCAGCTACCTGCCTTTAGCGGGAGGGCGCGAAGAGACCCAGTACTTC
CASSYLPLAGGREETQYF
>NA|few|TRBJ2-5|TRBV7-9
TGTGCCAGCAGCTTAATGAGGGGACAAGAGACCCAGTACTTC
CASSLMRGQETQYF
>TRBD1|NA|TRBJ2-1|TRBV20-1
TGCAGTGCTGTCCTCCGGGACAGCTCCTACAATGAGCAGTTCTTC
CSAVLRDSSYNEQFF
>NA|NA|TRBJ1-5|TRBV6-1
TGTGCCAGCAGTCCTGACAGGACGAATCAGCCCCAGCATTTT
CASSPDRTNQPQHF
>TRBD2|NA|TRBJ2-5|TRBV6-2/TRBV6-3
TGTGCCAGCAGTCAACCGGGAGGACCCCAAGAGACCCAGTACTTC
CASSQPGGPQETQYF
>TRBD2|few|TRBJ2-1|TRBV2
TGTGCCAGCAGTGTCCCAGCGGGAGATCATGAGCAGTTCTTC
CASSVPAGDHEQFF
>NA|few|TRBJ2-1|TRBV6-2/TRBV6-3
TGTGCCAGCAGTTCCAAGCGCTTCTACAATGAGCAGTTCTTC
CASSSKRFYNEQFF
>NA|NA|TRBJ2-7|TRBV4-3
TGCGCCAGCAGCCAGCTAGTTGGCGCCTACGAGCAGTACTTC
CASSQLVGAYEQYF